A single sample is the source of the 5 T cell receptor beta chains below, sequenced in a study of CD4 T cells in relation to SARS-CoV-2 and coronaviruses. Sequenced by immunoSEQ multiplex PCR; TCRdb stores in-frame clones only, minus some. The repertoire holds 20,000 or so clones, with about three quarters as singletons. These receptors' targets are unknown. Unexposed donor CD4+ T cells date from about 2011-2018, before the COVID-19 pandemic. Isolation of CD4+ T cells took place after around eleven days in culture. Sequencing input: CD4+ T cells from PBMCs, cultured in vitro. These receptors originate from a human donor in good health.

This rearrangement joins TRBV5-1 to TRBJ2-5; 7 bases line up with TRBD2. V lost 0 bases to trimming and J lost 5 bases; unmatched junction nucleotides: 13. The length of the CDR3 is 17 residues. Germline V CDR1 and CDR2: SGHRS, YFSETQ. The DNA of the CDR3 is TGCGCCAGCAGCTTGGGTGTCGCGGGAGTTGTGACGGAGACCCAGTACTTC. Protein product: CASSLGVAGVVTETQYF.

This clone was found once. The chain recombines TRBV5-5 with TRBJ1-5; TRBD1 might be the D (5 bases). This CDR3 is 14 amino acids long. The V end lost 4 bases, the J end lost 2 bases, and 10 bases lay between the germline ends. From germline, CDR1 is SGHKS and CDR2 YYEKEE (reference sequence). CDR3 DNA: TGTGCCAGCAGCCCGGGACCGGGCAATCAGCCCCAGCATTTT. Its translation: CASSPGPGNQPQHF. The full variable domain, in which reference TRBV5-5 and TRBJ1-5 provide the parts outside the CDR3, is DAGVTQSPTHLIKTRGQQVTLRCSPISGHKSVSWYQQVLGQGPQFIFQYYEKEERGRGNFPDRFSARQFPNYSSELNVNALLLGDSALYLCASSPGPGNQPQHFGDGTRLSIL.

This chain joins TRBV7-8 and TRBJ2-1, with 12 bases that match TRBD2. The germline V gene has CDR1 SGHVS and CDR2 FQNEAQ. J gave up 6 bases and V 3 bases, and 6 bases lay outside the gene matches. The CDR3 is made up of 16 amino acids. The CDR3 loop reads CASSFKTSGRSNEQFF. CDR3 nucleotide sequence: TGTGCCAGCAGCTTTAAGACTAGCGGGAGAAGCAATGAGCAGTTCTTC.

The sample holds one count of this clone. CDR3 region: CASSQLGGVNTGELFF. The DNA for the CDR3 is TGTGCCAGCAGCCAACTGGGGGGGGTTAACACCGGGGAGCTGTTTTTT. The chain has TRBV7-2 and TRBJ2-2, with 7 bases fitting TRBD2. Unmatched junction bases numbered 8, after V lost 5 bases and J lost 2 bases. CDR1 SGHTA and CDR2 FQGNSA come from the germline V gene. This CDR3 has 16 residues. The whole variable domain, remainder taken from reference TRBV7-2 and TRBJ2-2, is GAGVSQSPSNKVTEKGKDVELRCDPISGHTALYWYRQSLGQGLEFLIYFQGNSAPDKSGLPSDRFSAERTGGSVSTLTIQRTQQEDSAVYLCASSQLGGVNTGELFFGEGSRLTVL.

The genes are TRBV6-5 and TRBJ2-1; TRBD1 or TRBD2 may be the D gene (6 bases each). The CDR3 sequence is 14 residues long. Germline assignment: CDR1 MNHEY and CDR2 SVGAGI. The V end was cut by 7 bases, the J end by 10 bases, with 20 bases between. DNA of the CDR3: TGTGCCAGCATCGCCCCACGAGGAGGGGGGGAGCAGTTCTTC. Its protein product is CASIAPRGGGEQFF.